This T cell receptor beta chain was captured in a study of cytomegalovirus exposure and HLA in healthy donors. Study-level points and caveats: Cytomegalovirus status, reportedly, was diagnosed with high specificity and sensitivity by the classifier. Sequencing depth roughly uniform across donors was assumed in presence/absence analyses.

Concerning this clone itself: Its specificity is not known.

The V gene's germline CDR1 is LGHNA and CDR2 YSLEER. V was pared by 1 base and J by 4 bases, with 13 bases between. This CDR3 comprises 15 residues. The PCR was carried out with 60 Vbeta primers and 13 Jbeta primers. TCRdb's table, derived via immunoSEQ multiplex PCR, lists solely in-frame clones and lacks some. Of 150,000 to 200,000 clones in the sample, over 65% were seen once. This clonotype originated in a woman in her thirties or forties in good health and CMV-seropositive. The material sequenced was PBMCs. The chain recombines TRBV4-3 with TRBJ1-2; D possibly corresponds to TRBD1 (6 bases). The CDR3: CASSQVSGVSYGYTF. The CDR3, as DNA: TGCGCCAGCAGCCAAGTATCAGGGGTTAGCTATGGCTACACCTTC.